The 22 T cell receptor beta chains below all came from one sample that was sequenced in a study of cytomegalovirus exposure and HLA in healthy donors (dated by TCRdb to about 2017). The library was produced with the immunoSEQ multiplex PCR assay. The multiplex PCR relied on a mix of 60 forward primers for TCR Vbeta segments and 13 reverse primers for TCR Jbeta segments. TCRdb re-hosts the immuneACCESS table, in-frame sequences only. Its copies lack some clones; in the studies checked, an unresolved V gene accounts for under half of them, and the cause for the rest is not known. For this sample there are over 150,000 clones; almost 80% appear just once. The top ten constitute less than 2% of the sample. Sequenced sample: PBMCs. The receptors were gathered from a woman under 30 in good health and CMV-seronegative.

The chain uses TRBV27 and TRBJ1-1; the D gene is possibly TRBD1 (5 bases). CDR3 size: 15 residues. Germline V CDR1 and CDR2: MNHEY, SMNVEV (reference sequence). V was cut by 2 bases and J by 1 base, with 11 bases left in between. CDR3 in DNA: TGTGCCAGCAGTTTAGGGGCAACAGGGAACACTGAAGCTTTCTTT. This translates into CASSLGATGNTEAFF.

CDR3 nucleotide sequence: TGTGCCAGCAGTCGAGGCCGGGAGCTGTTTTTT. Translation gives CASSRGRELFF. The chain employs TRBV2 and TRBJ2-2; D gene uncertain. This CDR3 spans 11 amino acids. Trimming removed 5 bases at V and 9 bases at J, with 7 bases between. Germline lookup yields CDR1 SNHLY and CDR2 FYNNEI.

This clone was observed once. The gene calls are TRBV7-2 and TRBJ2-3; tentative D call: TRBD1 (5 bases). This CDR3 has 14 residues. Trimming removed 8 bases at V and 4 bases at J, with 16 bases between. The germline gives CDR1 SGHTA, CDR2 FQGNSA. The CDR3 loop is CASRKGIESDTQYF. DNA of the CDR3: TGTGCCAGCCGGAAGGGGATCGAATCAGATACGCAGTATTTT.

This clone showed up just once. Written as DNA, the CDR3 is TGCAGCGTGGAAACAGGACCGGGCACCGGGGAGCTGTTTTTT. Translation: CSVETGPGTGELFF. The chain combines TRBV29-1 with TRBJ2-2, with D possibly matching TRBD1 (5 bases). Trimming took off 6 bases at V and 4 bases at J, with 15 bases between the two ends. The CDR3 contains 14 residues. Germline assignment: CDR1 SQVTM and CDR2 ANQGSEA.

The chain couples TRBV10-1 to TRBJ1-5; D ambiguous. Germline V lookup: CDR1 WNHNN, CDR2 SYGVQD (reference sequence). Deletions cut 3 bases from V and 2 bases from J, with 5 bases between. The CDR3 runs to 13 residues. The CDR3 is CASSDSGNQPQHF. The CDR3 nucleotides read TGCGCCAGCAGTGACTCAGGCAATCAGCCCCAGCATTTT.

The V and J genes are TRBV7-2 and TRBJ1-1, with TRBD1 as a possible D gene (6 bases). Trimming took off 3 bases at V and 3 bases at J, with 11 bases between the two ends. Germline CDR1 is SGHTA and CDR2 is FQGNSA. The CDR3 totals 14 residues. In nucleotides, the CDR3 is TGTGCCAGCAGCTTGAGGGGGACCCACACTGAAGCTTTCTTT. Amino acids: CASSLRGTHTEAFF.

V is TRBV11-2 and J is TRBJ2-5; D unclear. V was clipped by 2 bases and J by 3 bases, with 7 bases between them. This CDR3 is built from 13 residues. Germline V lookup: CDR1 SGHAT, CDR2 FQNNGV. CDR3 sequence (DNA): TGTGCCAGCAGCTTATCCAGGAAAGAGACCCAGTACTTC. Translated: CASSLSRKETQYF.

The table lists this clone with a few counts. This chain links TRBV6-5 with TRBJ2-7; TRBD1 aligns across 8 bases. In germline, CDR1 is MNHEY, CDR2 SVGAGI. After removal of 5 bases from V and 5 bases from J, the junction contained 8 bases not matched to a gene. The CDR3 runs 14 residues. The CDR3 DNA is TGTGCCAGCAGTATTATCGACAGGGGCCACGAGCAGTACTTC. Amino acid sequence: CASSIIDRGHEQYF.

In this sample, this clone turned up once. The gene calls are TRBV28 and TRBJ1-3; D perhaps matches TRBD1 (6 bases). Germline assignment: CDR1 MDHEN and CDR2 SYDVKM. With 2 bases removed from V and 2 bases from J, the gap between germline ends came to 7 bases. This CDR3 spans 14 amino acids. Here the CDR3 reads CASSLNRAGNTIYF. Here the CDR3 DNA reads TGTGCCAGCAGTTTAAACAGGGCTGGAAACACCATATATTTT.

The chain employs TRBV28 and TRBJ2-5, with 7 positions matching TRBD2. The germline V gene encodes CDR1 MDHEN and CDR2 SYDVKM. Losses at the gene ends were 2 bases for V and 4 bases for J; bases not matched to a gene: 4. The CDR3 has 14 residues. CDR3 protein: CASSLHGGGETQYF. The CDR3 DNA sequence: TGTGCCAGCAGTTTACATGGGGGGGGAGAGACCCAGTACTTC.

In this sample, this clone turned up a few times. This chain joins TRBV5-1 and TRBJ1-2, with D unresolved. Trimming pared 5 bases from V and 6 bases from J, leaving 11 bases between. Germline V gene sequence: CDR1 SGHRS, CDR2 YFSETQ. The CDR3 sequence is 12 residues long. CDR3 region: CASSPGGDGYTF. DNA for the CDR3: TGCGCCAGCAGTCCTGGCGGAGATGGCTACACCTTC.

The V call is TRBV28, the J call TRBJ2-7; 9 bases align to TRBD1. The V segment lost 8 bases and the J segment 4 bases; nucleotides outside the gene matches: 12. The CDR3 is made up of 15 amino acids. Germline-derived CDR1 and CDR2 are MDHEN and SYDVKM. The DNA for the CDR3 is TGTGCCAGCGTCCCCTCGGGGACAGGGTCGTACGAGCAGTACTTC. As protein: CASVPSGTGSYEQYF.

The chain is built from TRBV25-1 and TRBJ2-7; maybe TRBD2 (6 bases). Trimming pared 2 bases from V and 7 bases from J, leaving 18 bases between. Germline assignment: CDR1 MGHDK and CDR2 SYGVNS. The length of the CDR3 is 15 residues. CDR3 bases: TGTGCCAGCAGTGAAGGTGGAGGGGTACTTTGGGAGCAGTACTTC. Translated, it gives CASSEGGGVLWEQYF.

This clone was counted a few times. The V call is TRBV19, the J call TRBJ2-7; tentatively, D is TRBD1 (5 bases). This CDR3 comprises 13 residues. V lost 5 bases and J 4 bases, leaving 12 bases between the germline ends. CDR1 is LNHDA, CDR2 SQIVND, per germline (reference sequence). CDR3 in DNA: TGTGCCAGTAGTGGACACGAAGGGTACGAGCAGTACTTC. The encoded protein is CASSGHEGYEQYF.

The V and J genes are TRBV7-8 and TRBJ2-7, with D perhaps matching TRBD2 (6 bases). The CDR3 runs 16 residues. Germline V lookup: CDR1 SGHVS, CDR2 FQNEAQ. Trimming pared 5 bases from V and 0 bases from J, leaving 17 bases between. CDR3 DNA: TGTGCCAGCAGCCAGGACCGGGGCGGGAACTCCTACGAGCAGTACTTC. Translation: CASSQDRGGNSYEQYF.

The chain couples TRBV28 to TRBJ2-2, with a tentative D call TRBD2 (6 bases). The CDR3 consists of 14 residues. The germline V gene has CDR1 MDHEN and CDR2 SYDVKM. The V gene lost 3 bases and the J gene lost 6 bases, with 11 bases spanning the gap. CDR3 sequence: CASSLGGSPGELFF. Here the CDR3 DNA reads TGTGCCAGCAGTTTGGGAGGCTCCCCCGGGGAGCTGTTTTTT.

This rearrangement joins TRBV19 to TRBJ2-2, with 8 positions matching TRBD1. The V and J ends lost 7 bases and 7 bases, in that order; junction bases with no gene match: 11. From germline, CDR1 is LNHDA and CDR2 SQIVND (reference sequence). This CDR3 is 15 amino acids long. Written as DNA, the CDR3 is TGTGCCAGTAATATGGACAGGGATATTTTCGGGGAGCTGTTTTTT. Its protein is CASNMDRDIFGELFF.

The chain recombines TRBV6-5 with TRBJ1-3; D perhaps matches TRBD1 (5 bases). Trimming cost V 2 bases and J 4 bases, with 15 bases left between them. Germline loops: CDR1 MNHEY, CDR2 SVGAGI. CDR3 length: 16 amino acids. In DNA form, the CDR3 reads TGTGCCAGCAGTTACACGTGGGGGGTAGGGGGAAACACCATATATTTT. It specifies CASSYTWGVGGNTIYF.

The gene calls are TRBV9 and TRBJ2-7; D is uncertain. CDR1 and CDR2 (germline): SGDLS, YYNGEE. V dropped 0 bases and J dropped 7 bases, with 17 bases sitting between them. The CDR3 consists of 15 residues. In DNA form, the CDR3 reads TGTGCCAGCAGCGTAGCTTACGCTCCGGAGTATGAGCAGTACTTC. This encodes CASSVAYAPEYEQYF.

This clone has only a few counts. The rearrangement links TRBV7-9 to TRBJ1-2; D is unclear. Germline lookup yields CDR1 SEHNR and CDR2 FQNEAQ (reference sequence). There are 15 residues in the CDR3. Between the trimmed V and J ends, which lost 0 bases and 4 bases, there was a span of 12 bases. This CDR3 reads CASSLARLTSYGYTF. In nucleotides, the CDR3 is TGTGCCAGCAGCTTAGCGAGATTGACTTCCTATGGCTACACCTTC.

The chain is built from TRBV28 and TRBJ1-1; TRBD1 aligns across 7 bases. The CDR3 covers 13 residues. CDR1 is MDHEN, CDR2 SYDVKM, per germline. Trimming removed 4 bases from V and 11 bases from J; junction bases left unmatched: 10. The CDR3 is CASSSTGAPGAFF. In DNA form, the CDR3 reads TGTGCCAGCAGTTCAACAGGGGCCCCCGGGGCTTTCTTT.

This rearrangement joins TRBV29-1 to TRBJ2-5; no clear D gene. V was shortened by 7 bases and J by 0 bases, with 12 bases between the two germline ends. CDR1 is SQVTM and CDR2 is ANQGSEA in the germline V gene. The CDR3 consists of 13 residues. CDR3 in DNA: TGCAGCGCTCCCGGGTTCGACCAAGAGACCCAGTACTTC. This gives the protein CSAPGFDQETQYF.